Below, one TCR beta chain is given with its context. Its target is not known. This specimen belongs to a study of cytomegalovirus exposure and HLA in healthy donors. Study-wide points: Most of the TCR beta V segments (in an earlier analysis) were productive either about 87% or about 30% of the time. Relative to the approximately 700-donor mean, N-insertions were reportedly fewer in an Asian-associated ancestry cluster in a later analysis. The study labeled more than 150 TCR beta chains cytomegalovirus-associated.

All donors participated as healthy donors of bone marrow. In the PCR, 60 Vbeta and 13 Jbeta primers were used. Data came from immunoSEQ multiplex PCR; TCRdb stores just in-frame clones and leaves some out. Of 200,000 or so clones listed, around 77% were seen once; the top ten hold less than 3.5%. V trimming: 6 bases; J trimming: 0 bases; junction bases outside the gene matches: 1. The CDR3 runs 13 residues. Germline V gene sequence: CDR1 WSHSY, CDR2 SAAADI. This receptor was obtained from a woman aged 25 to 39 in good health and CMV-seronegative. The chain uses TRBV10-2 and TRBJ2-7; 8 bases align to TRBD2. Sequences were obtained from PBMCs. For the CDR3, the DNA is TGCGCCAGCAGACTAGCGGTCTCCTACGAGCAGTACTTC. It codes for CASRLAVSYEQYF.